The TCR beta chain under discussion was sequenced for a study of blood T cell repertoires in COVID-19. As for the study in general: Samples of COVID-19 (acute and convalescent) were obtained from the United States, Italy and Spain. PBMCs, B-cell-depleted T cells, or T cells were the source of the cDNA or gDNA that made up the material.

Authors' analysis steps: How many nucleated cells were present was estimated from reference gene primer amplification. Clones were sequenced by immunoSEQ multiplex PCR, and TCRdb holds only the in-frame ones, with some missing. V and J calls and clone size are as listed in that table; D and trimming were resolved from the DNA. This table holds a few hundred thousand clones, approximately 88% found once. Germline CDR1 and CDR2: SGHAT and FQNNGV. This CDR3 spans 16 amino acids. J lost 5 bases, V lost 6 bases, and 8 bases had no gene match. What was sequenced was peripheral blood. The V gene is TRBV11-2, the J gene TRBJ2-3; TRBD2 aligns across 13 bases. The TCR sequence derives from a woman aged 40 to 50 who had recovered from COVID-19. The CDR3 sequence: CASSYGLAGVGDTQYF. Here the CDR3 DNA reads TGTGCCAGCAGTTACGGACTAGCGGGAGTAGGAGATACGCAGTATTTT.